The 27 T cell receptor beta chains below were found in one sample sequenced in a study of CD4 T cells in relation to SARS-CoV-2 and coronaviruses. Method: immunoSEQ multiplex PCR; TCRdb's copy keeps in-frame clones and lacks some. The table records some 21,000 clones, more than 60% of them present only once. Antigen specificity for these receptors is unknown. Unexposed donor CD4+ T cells date from about 2010-2018, before the COVID-19 pandemic. Isolation of CD4+ T cells took place after roughly nine days in culture. Sequences were obtained from CD4+ T cells from PBMCs, cultured in vitro. The receptors stem from a human donor in good health.

CDR3 in DNA: TGTGCCAGCAGCCCCCCCTACAGGGGGAGGAACACTGAAGCTTTCTTT. Amino acid sequence: CASSPPYRGRNTEAFF. V is TRBV11-2 and J is TRBJ1-1; TRBD1 aligns across 8 bases. The CDR3 has 16 residues. Germline V gene lookup returns CDR1 SGHAT and CDR2 FQNNGV. Germline trimming cut 5 bases from V and 1 base from J; bases unmatched to any gene: 9. The full variable domain, with the rest looked up from reference TRBV11-2 and TRBJ1-1, is EAGVAQSPRYKIIEKRQSVAFWCNPISGHATLYWYQQILGQGPKLLIQFQNNGVVDDSQLPKDRFSAERLKGVDSTLKIQPAKLEDSAVYLCASSPPYRGRNTEAFFGQGTRLTVV.

The chain recombines TRBV5-1 with TRBJ2-3; D remains ambiguous. CDR1 SGHRS and CDR2 YFSETQ come from the germline V gene. V was cut by 4 bases and J by 0 bases, with 9 bases left in between. The CDR3 covers 14 residues. CDR3 sequence (DNA): TGCGCCAGCAGCCCCCAGCCAAGCACAGATACGCAGTATTTT. It is translated as CASSPQPSTDTQYF.

The chain uses TRBV10-3 and TRBJ2-5; TRBD1 agrees at 10 bases. This CDR3 region has 16 residues. With V trimmed by 3 bases and J by 3 bases, 7 bases remained unmatched. Germline values: CDR1 ENHRY, CDR2 SYGVKD. The CDR3 DNA sequence: TGTGCCATCAGTGATAAGGACAGGGGGGGGGAAGAGACCCAGTACTTC. Its protein product is CAISDKDRGGEETQYF.

The chain recombines TRBV3-1 (or the pseudogene TRBV3-2) with TRBJ1-1, with D perhaps matching TRBD1 (6 bases). V lost 6 bases to trimming and J lost 0 bases, with 11 bases between them. Germline assignment: CDR1 LGHDT and CDR2 YNNKEL (reference sequence). This CDR3 region has 14 residues. The CDR3 coding sequence is TGTGCCAGCAGGTACGGGACAATGAACACTGAAGCTTTCTTT. Its protein product is CASRYGTMNTEAFF.

The rearrangement links TRBV9 to TRBJ2-5; D might be TRBD1 (6 bases). The V gene's germline CDR1 is SGDLS and CDR2 YYNGEE. The CDR3 contains 15 residues. The V and J ends lost 0 bases and 5 bases respectively, with 14 bases between them. The CDR3 nucleotides read TGTGCCAGCAGCGTAGACCACAGGGCCGCGGAGACCCAGTACTTC. Protein product: CASSVDHRAAETQYF.

This clone was counted a few times. This chain links TRBV5-1 with TRBJ2-2, with TRBD2 as a possible D gene (6 bases). The CDR3 has 15 amino acids. The V end lost 4 bases, the J end lost 0 bases, and 10 bases lay between the germline ends. From germline, CDR1 is SGHRS and CDR2 YFSETQ. CDR3 region: CASSGGLPNTGELFF. The DNA of the CDR3 is TGCGCCAGCAGCGGGGGACTTCCGAACACCGGGGAGCTGTTTTTT.

The chain recombines TRBV6-2 or TRBV6-3 with TRBJ1-1, with D unresolved. Trimming took off 6 bases at V and 5 bases at J, with 7 bases between the two ends. The CDR3 sequence is 11 residues long. Germline CDR1 MNHEY, CDR2 SVGEGT. The CDR3 DNA reads TGTGCCAGCAGCCTTAGTACTGAAGCTTTCTTT. Amino acids: CASSLSTEAFF.

This chain connects TRBV19 to TRBJ2-1, with TRBD1 matching 10 bases. The V and J ends lost 6 bases and 0 bases, in that order; junction bases with no gene match: 2. This CDR3 region has 15 residues. Looked up from germline, CDR1 is LNHDA and CDR2 is SQIVND (reference sequence). CDR3 sequence: CASRGQGYSYNEQFF. The CDR3 DNA is TGTGCCAGTAGGGGACAGGGGTACTCCTACAATGAGCAGTTCTTC. Looking up the rest from reference TRBV19 and TRBJ2-1 gives the full variable domain: DGGITQSPKYLFRKEGQNVTLSCEQNLNHDAMYWYRQDPGQGLRLIYYSQIVNDFQKGDIAEGYSVSREKKESFPLTVTSAQKNPTAFYLCASRGQGYSYNEQFFGPGTRLTVL.

The genes are TRBV7-2 and TRBJ2-3; 9 positions match TRBD2. In germline, CDR1 is SGHTA, CDR2 FQGNSA. V lost 1 base to trimming and J lost 1 base; unmatched junction nucleotides: 3. The CDR3 is 16 residues long. The CDR3 is CASSLGLAGGTDTQYF. CDR3 nucleotide sequence: TGTGCCAGCAGCTTAGGGTTAGCGGGGGGCACAGATACGCAGTATTTT.

This clone occurred once. The chain carries TRBV7-2 and TRBJ2-1; 7 bases line up with TRBD2. The CDR3 is made up of 15 amino acids. Losses at the gene ends were 5 bases for V and 2 bases for J; bases not matched to a gene: 6. Germline lookup yields CDR1 SGHTA and CDR2 FQGNSA. The CDR3 region is CASSERGGPYNEQFF. The CDR3 DNA reads TGTGCCAGCAGCGAACGCGGGGGACCCTACAATGAGCAGTTCTTC.

This rearrangement joins TRBV6-5 to TRBJ1-5; TRBD1 agrees at 8 bases. The CDR3 is 15 residues long. V lost 5 bases and J lost 2; bases outside the gene matches: 5. The V gene's germline CDR1 is MNHEY and CDR2 SVGAGI. The CDR3 DNA reads as TGTGCCAGCAGTCGGACAGGGTTCGGCAATCAGCCCCAGCATTTT. This encodes CASSRTGFGNQPQHF.

A remark on this clone: The same CDR3 is also encoded by other DNA sequences in this sample. The chain links TRBV7-6 to TRBJ2-7; D perhaps matches TRBD1 (5 bases). Germline CDR1 and CDR2: SGHVS and FNYEAQ. V gave up 5 bases and J gave up 2 bases, with 16 bases separating them. CDR3 length: 15 residues. Written as DNA, the CDR3 is TGTGCCAGCAGCAGGGGTTCAGGGTATACCTACGAGCAGTACTTC. Translating gives CASSRGSGYTYEQYF. Looking up the rest from reference TRBV7-6 and TRBJ2-7 gives the full variable domain: GAGVSQSPRYKVTKRGQDVALRCDPISGHVSLYWYRQALGQGPEFLTYFNYEAQQDKSGLPNDRFSAERPEGSISTLTIQRTEQRDSAMYRCASSRGSGYTYEQYFGPGTRLTVT.

The chain uses TRBV18 and TRBJ2-1; perhaps TRBD1 as D (6 bases). V was shortened by 3 bases and J by 4 bases, with 10 bases between the two germline ends. This CDR3 is built from 14 residues. Germline CDR1 reads KGHSH; CDR2 reads LQKENI. In DNA form, the CDR3 reads TGTGCCAGCTCACCGGGGGCTCCTTACAATGAGCAGTTCTTC. Its protein is CASSPGAPYNEQFF.

This sequence joins TRBV7-6 and TRBJ2-1, with D tentatively TRBD2 (7 bases). Germline V lookup: CDR1 SGHVS, CDR2 FNYEAQ. V shed 4 bases and J shed 9 bases, with 10 bases lying between them. The CDR3 is 12 amino acids. The CDR3 is CASSSRGAEQFF. DNA for the CDR3: TGTGCCAGCAGCTCTCGGGGGGCTGAGCAGTTCTTC.

The CDR3 DNA follows: TGCGCCAGCAGCCAAGATTTGGGTAGCAGGGACGTTTTTACCGGGGAGCTGTTTTTT. Translated: CASSQDLGSRDVFTGELFF. The V call is TRBV4-3, the J call TRBJ2-2; D possibly matches TRBD1 or TRBD2 (5 bases each). Between the trimmed V and J ends, which lost 0 bases and 5 bases, there was a span of 22 bases. Germline V gene lookup returns CDR1 LGHNA and CDR2 YSLEER. This CDR3 spans 19 amino acids.

This chain links TRBV9 with TRBJ2-7; D not resolved. The germline V gene has CDR1 SGDLS and CDR2 YYNGEE. The CDR3 sequence is 14 residues long. Trimming shortened V by 0 bases and J by 2 bases, and 9 bases separated the two germline ends. The CDR3 region has the DNA TGTGCCAGCAGCGTAGGGGTCACAACCTACGAGCAGTACTTC. This gives the protein CASSVGVTTYEQYF.

A remark on this clone: A read error may account for a junction end that differs from germline. This sequence joins TRBV19 and TRBJ2-2, with D uncertain. The CDR3 is 15 residues long. The germline CDR1 and CDR2 sequences are LNHDA and SQIVND (reference sequence). CDR3 sequence reads: CASSIAQGNPGELFF. DNA of the CDR3: TGTGCCAGTAGTATAGCTCAAGGGAACCCCGGGGAGCTGTTTTTT. The full variable domain, completed using reference TRBV19 and TRBJ2-2, is DGGITQSPKYLFRKEGQNVTLSCEQNLNHDAMYWYRQDPGQGLRLIYYSQIVNDFQKGDIAEGYSVSREKKESFPLTVTSAQKNPTAFYLCASSIAQGNPGELFFGEGSRLTVL.

J is TRBJ1-2 and V is TRBV3-1 (or the pseudogene TRBV3-2), with D unclear. The V and J ends lost 1 base and 5 bases respectively, with 5 bases between them. The CDR3 runs to 12 residues. Germline CDR1 reads LGHDT; CDR2 reads YNNKEL (reference sequence). The CDR3 DNA reads as TGTGCCAGCAGCCAAGCAAGGTATGGCTACACCTTC. It yields the protein CASSQARYGYTF.

The rearrangement uses TRBV2 and TRBJ2-2; 10 positions match TRBD1. CDR3 length equals 16 residues. Germline V gene lookup returns CDR1 SNHLY and CDR2 FYNNEI. V gave up 6 bases and J gave up 3 bases; unmatched junction bases: 7. CDR3 region: CASRNRDRGYTGELFF. In nucleotides, the CDR3 is TGTGCCAGCAGGAACCGGGACAGGGGATACACCGGGGAGCTGTTTTTT.

In nucleotides, the CDR3 is TGTGCCAGCAGCGTAGAGGGCGGGAGTATGGAGACCCAGTACTTC. Amino acids: CASSVEGGSMETQYF. V usage is TRBV9 and J usage is TRBJ2-5, with TRBD2 identical over 7 bases. Germline loops: CDR1 SGDLS, CDR2 YYNGEE. The CDR3 contains 15 residues. Trimming at V came to 0 bases and at J to 5 bases, leaving 7 bases not matched to a gene.

This clone was counted once. This rearrangement joins TRBV18 to TRBJ1-2; D remains unclear. The CDR3 extends over 15 amino acids. V gave up 5 bases and J gave up 4 bases, with 17 bases separating them. Germline lookup yields CDR1 KGHSH and CDR2 LQKENI. Here the CDR3 reads CASSSAGTGPYGYTF. The CDR3, as DNA: TGTGCCAGCTCATCAGCAGGCACCGGCCCCTATGGCTACACCTTC.

V usage is TRBV25-1 and J usage is TRBJ1-2, with 9 bases fitting TRBD1. CDR3 length: 13 amino acids. Germline V gene lookup returns CDR1 MGHDK and CDR2 SYGVNS. V dropped 6 bases and J dropped 7; count of bases not matched to a gene: 6. CDR3 sequence reads: CASRTQGAFGYTF. The CDR3, as DNA: TGTGCCAGCAGAACACAGGGGGCGTTTGGCTACACCTTC.

This clone was picked up one time. The chain is built from TRBV7-9 and TRBJ2-3, with 11 bases matching TRBD1. CDR1 is SEHNR, CDR2 FQNEAQ, per germline (reference sequence). The V gene end was trimmed by 5 bases and the J gene end by 5 bases; junction bases not matched to a gene: 3. The CDR3 is made up of 14 amino acids. CDR3 coding DNA: TGTGCCAGCAGCAAGGGACAGGGGGTAGATACGCAGTATTTT. It encodes CASSKGQGVDTQYF.

J is TRBJ2-5 and V is TRBV12-3 or TRBV12-4; no definite D call. The CDR3 runs to 12 residues. The V end lost 6 bases, the J end lost 2 bases, and 7 bases lay between the germline ends. The CDR3 DNA is TGTGCCAGCAGAAGATTTCAAGAGACCCAGTACTTC. The encoded protein is CASRRFQETQYF.

The rearrangement uses TRBV2 and TRBJ1-2, with D uncertain. The germline V gene has CDR1 SNHLY and CDR2 FYNNEI. V lost 3 bases and J 8 bases, leaving 16 bases between the germline ends. This CDR3 region has 14 residues. The CDR3 DNA sequence: TGTGCCAGCAGTGAGACTGGACCTTTAGCGGGCTACACCTTC. This sequence encodes CASSETGPLAGYTF. Full variable domain (rest looked up from reference TRBV2 and TRBJ1-2): EPEVTQTPSHQVTQMGQEVILRCVPISNHLYFYWYRQILGQKVEFLVSFYNNEISEKSEIFDDQFSVERPDGSNFTLKIRSTKLEDSAMYFCASSETGPLAGYTFGSGTRLTVV.

This chain joins TRBV5-1 and TRBJ2-5; TRBD2 agrees at 8 bases. V gave up 0 bases and J gave up 2 bases; unmatched junction bases: 3. The CDR3 sequence is 15 residues long. The germline gives CDR1 SGHRS, CDR2 YFSETQ. The CDR3 here is CASSLGTSRQETQYF. The DNA of the CDR3 is TGCGCCAGCAGCTTGGGGACTAGCAGACAAGAGACCCAGTACTTC. The full variable domain, completed using reference TRBV5-1 and TRBJ2-5, is KAGVTQTPRYLIKTRGQQVTLSCSPISGHRSVSWYQQTPGQGLQFLFEYFSETQRNKGNFPGRFSGRQFSNSRSEMNVSTLELGDSALYLCASSLGTSRQETQYFGPGTRLLVL.

The V call is TRBV15, the J call TRBJ1-5, with a weak D call TRBD1 (6 bases). The CDR3 contains 15 residues. Trimming left V 0 bases short and J 6 bases short, with 12 bases between. The germline V gene has CDR1 LNHNV and CDR2 YYDKDF (reference sequence). The CDR3: CATSRDGGGRQPQHF. CDR3 DNA sequence: TGTGCCACCAGCAGAGATGGGGGGGGGCGTCAGCCCCAGCATTTT. Full variable domain (outside the CDR3, taken from reference TRBV15 and TRBJ1-5): DAMVIQNPRYQVTQFGKPVTLSCSQTLNHNVMYWYQQKSSQAPKLLFHYYDKDFNNEADTPDNFQSRRPNTSFCFLDIRSPGLGDTAMYLCATSRDGGGRQPQHFGDGTRLSIL.